Presented here are 4 T cell receptor beta chains from one specimen sequenced in a study of blood T cell repertoires in COVID-19 (dated by TCRdb to the early 2020s). Libraries came from the immunoSEQ multiplex PCR assay. Imported from immuneACCESS, the table was reduced by TCRdb to in-frame sequences with V and J called. These copies leave out some clones; in studies compared against another copy, an unresolved V gene accounts for under half, and the cause of the remainder is not known. The sample yields 250,000 to 350,000 clones; roughly nine tenths were counted once. About 2.2% of the sample is in the top ten clones. The sample comprised peripheral blood. These receptors came from a woman in her forties or fifties who had recovered from COVID-19.

The chain uses TRBV3-1 (or the pseudogene TRBV3-2) and TRBJ1-1; tentatively, D is TRBD1 (6 bases). The germline CDR1 and CDR2 sequences are LGHDT and YNNKEL (reference sequence). V lost 2 bases, J lost 11 bases, and 12 bases lay in between. This CDR3 comprises 12 residues. CDR3 sequence reads: CASSQQTGDAFF. Here the CDR3 DNA reads TGTGCCAGCAGCCAACAGACAGGTGACGCTTTCTTT.

V usage is TRBV28 and J usage is TRBJ2-1; 11 nucleotides line up with TRBD2. The junction had 8 bases not matched to a gene; V was cut back by 8 bases and J by 8 bases. CDR3 length: 14 amino acids. The germline CDR1 and CDR2 sequences are MDHEN and SYDVKM. The CDR3 reads CASGTSGSRYEQFF. In DNA form, the CDR3 reads TGTGCCAGCGGAACTAGCGGGAGTAGGTATGAGCAGTTCTTC.

The V call is TRBV11-3, the J call TRBJ1-1; TRBD1 matches at 9 bases. After removal of 5 bases from V and 3 bases from J, the junction contained 7 bases not matched to a gene. Germline V CDR1 and CDR2: SGHNT, YENEEA. The CDR3 covers 15 residues. The CDR3 is CASSPSRDRDTEAFF. CDR3 sequence (DNA): TGTGCCAGCAGCCCCTCCCGGGACAGGGACACTGAAGCTTTCTTT.

The chain has TRBV2 and TRBJ1-2, with D unresolved. CDR1 is SNHLY and CDR2 is FYNNEI in the germline V gene. V was pared by 1 base and J by 5 bases, with 14 bases between. The CDR3 runs to 15 residues. The CDR3 region is CASSEGEAPGYGYTF. DNA of the CDR3: TGTGCCAGCAGTGAAGGGGAGGCACCTGGGTATGGCTACACCTTC. The whole variable domain, remainder taken from reference TRBV2 and TRBJ1-2, is EPEVTQTPSHQVTQMGQEVILRCVPISNHLYFYWYRQILGQKVEFLVSFYNNEISEKSEIFDDQFSVERPDGSNFTLKIRSTKLEDSAMYFCASSEGEAPGYGYTFGSGTRLTVV.